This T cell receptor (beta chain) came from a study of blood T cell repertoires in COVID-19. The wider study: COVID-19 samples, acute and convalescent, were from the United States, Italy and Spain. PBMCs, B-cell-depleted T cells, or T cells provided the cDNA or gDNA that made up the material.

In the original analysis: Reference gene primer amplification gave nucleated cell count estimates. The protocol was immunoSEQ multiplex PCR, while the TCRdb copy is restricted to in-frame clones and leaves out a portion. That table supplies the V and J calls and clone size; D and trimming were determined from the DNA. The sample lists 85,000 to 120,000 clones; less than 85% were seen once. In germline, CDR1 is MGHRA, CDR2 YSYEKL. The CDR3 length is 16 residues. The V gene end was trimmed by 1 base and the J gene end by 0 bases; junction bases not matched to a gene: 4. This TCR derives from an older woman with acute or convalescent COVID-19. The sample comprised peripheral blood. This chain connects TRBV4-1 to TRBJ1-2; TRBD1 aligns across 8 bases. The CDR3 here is CASSQGRGQANYGYTF. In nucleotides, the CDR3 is TGCGCCAGCAGCCAAGGCCGGGGACAGGCTAACTATGGCTACACCTTC.